The 3 T cell receptor beta chains listed next were all sequenced from one sample in a study of radiotherapy plus CTLA-4 blockade in lung cancer. Repertoires were generated with immunoSEQ multiplex PCR, while TCRdb's copy carries only in-frame clones and drops some. This sample has approximately 81,000 clones, with around 79% found just once. Source: peripheral blood, taken from a patient treated with radiotherapy plus ipilimumab. Receptor source: a human donor with non-small cell lung cancer who had a partial response to radiotherapy plus ipilimumab. Some clones in this sample may be carry-over from other donors' samples.

The chain has TRBV7-6 and TRBJ2-3; D is possibly TRBD1 (6 bases). In germline, CDR1 is SGHVS, CDR2 FNYEAQ. Trimming left V 1 base short and J 7 bases short, with 12 bases between. The CDR3 totals 14 residues. CDR3 region: CASSLVPTGNTQYF. CDR3 nucleotides: TGTGCCAGCAGCTTAGTACCGACAGGCAATACGCAGTATTTT.

This clone was recorded a few times. The rearrangement links TRBV5-1 to TRBJ2-1; 9 bases agree with TRBD1. The CDR3 contains 15 residues. The ends lost 3 bases at V and 2 bases at J; junction bases unmatched: 3. Germline CDR1 and CDR2: SGHRS and YFSETQ. CDR3 nucleotide sequence: TGCGCCAGCAGCTCCGGGACAGGGCCCTACAATGAGCAGTTCTTC. Amino acids: CASSSGTGPYNEQFF.

V is TRBV7-7 and J is TRBJ2-1; no reliable D call. CDR3 length: 15 amino acids. The ends were cut back, 1 base at V and 0 bases at J, with 7 bases in the middle. Per germline, CDR1 SSHAT and CDR2 FNYEAQ (reference sequence). CDR3 protein: CASSLGPGSYNEQFF. DNA for the CDR3: TGTGCCAGCAGCTTAGGTCCGGGCTCCTACAATGAGCAGTTCTTC.